The T cell receptor (beta chain) under discussion was sequenced for a study of molecular identifiers for immune sequencing clone quantification. The ends were cut back, 0 bases at V and 0 bases at J, with 10 bases in the middle. From germline, CDR1 is MGHRA and CDR2 YSYEKL. The CDR3 spans 16 residues. TCRdb itself ran the PCR reads through MiXCR, one entry per CDR3 protein. The sample contains approximately 93,000 distinct CDR3 sequences, 25% of which appear only once. Sorting defined naive CD8 T cells as CD8+CD4-CCR7+CD45RA+. This clonotype was seen more than once but under ten times. The sequenced sample was naive CD8+ T cells from blood, with Jurkat cell RNA spiked in. Regarding subset: FACS-sorted CD8+CD4-CCR7+CD45RA+ naive T cells. The chain joins TRBV4-1 to TRBJ2-3; a possible D gene is TRBD2 (6 bases). The receptor was isolated from a human donor in good health. Some libraries in this study had Jurkat cell RNA spiked in. The CDR3 here is CASSQDWLASTDTQYF. The DNA for the CDR3 is TGCGCCAGCAGCCAAGACTGGCTAGCGAGCACAGATACGCAGTATTTT.